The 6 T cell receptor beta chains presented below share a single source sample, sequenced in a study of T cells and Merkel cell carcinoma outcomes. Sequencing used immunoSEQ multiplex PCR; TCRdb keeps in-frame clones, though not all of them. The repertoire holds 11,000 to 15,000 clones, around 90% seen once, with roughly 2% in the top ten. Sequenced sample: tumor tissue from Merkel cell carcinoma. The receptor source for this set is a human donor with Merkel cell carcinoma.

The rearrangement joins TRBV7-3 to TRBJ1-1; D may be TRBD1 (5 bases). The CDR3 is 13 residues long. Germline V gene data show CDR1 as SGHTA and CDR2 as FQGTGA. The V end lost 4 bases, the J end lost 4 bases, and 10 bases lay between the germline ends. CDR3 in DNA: TGTGCCAGCAGCTCCGGGAGGGGCACTGAAGCTTTCTTT. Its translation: CASSSGRGTEAFF.

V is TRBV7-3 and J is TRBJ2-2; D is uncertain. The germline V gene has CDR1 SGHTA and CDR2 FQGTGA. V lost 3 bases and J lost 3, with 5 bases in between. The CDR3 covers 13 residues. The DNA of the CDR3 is TGTGCCAGCAGCTTCGGCTACACCGGGGAGCTGTTTTTT. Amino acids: CASSFGYTGELFF.

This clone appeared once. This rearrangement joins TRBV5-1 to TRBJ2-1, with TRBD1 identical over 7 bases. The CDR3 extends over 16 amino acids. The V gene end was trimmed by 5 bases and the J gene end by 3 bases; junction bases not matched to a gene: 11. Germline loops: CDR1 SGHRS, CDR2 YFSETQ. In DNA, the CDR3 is TGCGCCAGCAGGTGGAGCCGGGACAGTTTCTACAATGAGCAGTTCTTC. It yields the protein CASRWSRDSFYNEQFF. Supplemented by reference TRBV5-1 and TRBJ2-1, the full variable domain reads KAGVTQTPRYLIKTRGQQVTLSCSPISGHRSVSWYQQTPGQGLQFLFEYFSETQRNKGNFPGRFSGRQFSNSRSEMNVSTLELGDSALYLCASRWSRDSFYNEQFFGPGTRLTVL.

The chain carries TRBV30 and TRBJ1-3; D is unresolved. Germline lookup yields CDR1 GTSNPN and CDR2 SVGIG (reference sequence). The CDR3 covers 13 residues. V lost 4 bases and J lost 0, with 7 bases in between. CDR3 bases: TGTGCCTGGACAAGGAACTCTGGAAACACCATATATTTT. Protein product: CAWTRNSGNTIYF.

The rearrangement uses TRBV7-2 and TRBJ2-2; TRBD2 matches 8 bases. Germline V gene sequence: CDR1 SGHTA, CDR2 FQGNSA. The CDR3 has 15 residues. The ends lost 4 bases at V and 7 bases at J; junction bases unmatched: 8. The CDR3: CASSSQRGPGGELFF. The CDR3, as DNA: TGTGCCAGCAGCTCTCAGCGGGGGCCGGGCGGGGAGCTGTTTTTT. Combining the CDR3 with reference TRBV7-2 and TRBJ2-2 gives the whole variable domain GAGVSQSPSNKVTEKGKDVELRCDPISGHTALYWYRQSLGQGLEFLIYFQGNSAPDKSGLPSDRFSAERTGGSVSTLTIQRTQQEDSAVYLCASSSQRGPGGELFFGEGSRLTVL.

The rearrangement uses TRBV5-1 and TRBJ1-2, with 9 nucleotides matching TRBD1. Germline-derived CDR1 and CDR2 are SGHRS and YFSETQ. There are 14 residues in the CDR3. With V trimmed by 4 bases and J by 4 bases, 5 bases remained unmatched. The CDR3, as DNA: TGCGCCAGCAGCCCGGGACAGGGCCTCTATGGCTACACCTTC. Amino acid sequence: CASSPGQGLYGYTF.